The T cell receptor beta chain described here comes from a study of blood T cell repertoires in COVID-19. Study details: Spain, Italy and the United States supplied samples that represented acute and convalescent COVID-19.

The CDR3 totals 14 residues. V lost 4 bases to trimming and J lost 7 bases, with 11 bases between them. Germline lookup yields CDR1 SEHNR and CDR2 FQNEAQ (reference sequence). Produced via immunoSEQ multiplex PCR; TCRdb's table is partial and in-frame only. The repertoire has 200,000 to 250,000 clones, roughly 85% of them found once; the top ten carry 9.1%. The specimen was PBMCs or T cells enriched from blood (not recorded which). This chain joins TRBV7-9 and TRBJ1-6, with D maybe TRBD1 (6 bases). The TCR originated in a woman aged 45 to 65 with acute COVID-19. CDR3 loop: CASSYRATNSPLHF. The CDR3, as DNA: TGTGCCAGCAGCTACAGGGCGACGAATTCACCCCTCCACTTT.